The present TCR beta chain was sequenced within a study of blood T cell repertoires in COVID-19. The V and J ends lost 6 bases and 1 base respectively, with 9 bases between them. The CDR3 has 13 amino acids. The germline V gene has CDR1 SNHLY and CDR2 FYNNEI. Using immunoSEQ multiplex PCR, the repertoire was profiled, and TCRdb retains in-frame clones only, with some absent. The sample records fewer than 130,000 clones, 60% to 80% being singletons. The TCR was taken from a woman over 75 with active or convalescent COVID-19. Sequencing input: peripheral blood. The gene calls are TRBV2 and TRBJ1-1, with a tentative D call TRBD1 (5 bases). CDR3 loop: CASRDSPNTEAFF. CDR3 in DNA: TGTGCCAGCAGAGACAGCCCGAACACTGAAGCTTTCTTT. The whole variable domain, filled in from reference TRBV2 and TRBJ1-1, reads EPEVTQTPSHQVTQMGQEVILRCVPISNHLYFYWYRQILGQKVEFLVSFYNNEISEKSEIFDDQFSVERPDGSNFTLKIRSTKLEDSAMYFCASRDSPNTEAFFGQGTRLTVV.